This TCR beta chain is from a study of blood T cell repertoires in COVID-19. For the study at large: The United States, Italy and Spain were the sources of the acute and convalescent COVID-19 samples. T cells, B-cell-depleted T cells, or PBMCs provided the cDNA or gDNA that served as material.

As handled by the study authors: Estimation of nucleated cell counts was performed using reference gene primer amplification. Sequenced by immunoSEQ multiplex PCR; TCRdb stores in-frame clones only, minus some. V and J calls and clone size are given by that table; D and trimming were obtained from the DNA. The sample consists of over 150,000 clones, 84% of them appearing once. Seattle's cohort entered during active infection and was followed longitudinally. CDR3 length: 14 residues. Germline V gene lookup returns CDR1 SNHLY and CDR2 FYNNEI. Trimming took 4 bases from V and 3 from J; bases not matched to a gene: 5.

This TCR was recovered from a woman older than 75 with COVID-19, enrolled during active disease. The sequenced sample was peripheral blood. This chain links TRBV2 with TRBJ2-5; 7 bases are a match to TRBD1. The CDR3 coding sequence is TGTGCCAGCAGTGTCACAGGGGACAAAGAGACCCAGTACTTC. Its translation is CASSVTGDKETQYF.